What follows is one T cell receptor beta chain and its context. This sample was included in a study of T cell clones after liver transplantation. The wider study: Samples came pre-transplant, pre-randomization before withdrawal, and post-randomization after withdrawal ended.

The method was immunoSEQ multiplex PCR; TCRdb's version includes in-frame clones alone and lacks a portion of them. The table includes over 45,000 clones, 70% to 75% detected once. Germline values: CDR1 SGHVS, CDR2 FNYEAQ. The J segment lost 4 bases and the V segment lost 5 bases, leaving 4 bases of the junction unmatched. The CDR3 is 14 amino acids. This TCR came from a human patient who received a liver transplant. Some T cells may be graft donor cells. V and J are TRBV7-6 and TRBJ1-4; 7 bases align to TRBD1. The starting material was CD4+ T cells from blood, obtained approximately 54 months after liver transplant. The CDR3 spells CASSARGYNEKLFF. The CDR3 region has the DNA TGTGCCAGCAGCGCCAGGGGGTATAATGAAAAACTGTTTTTT.